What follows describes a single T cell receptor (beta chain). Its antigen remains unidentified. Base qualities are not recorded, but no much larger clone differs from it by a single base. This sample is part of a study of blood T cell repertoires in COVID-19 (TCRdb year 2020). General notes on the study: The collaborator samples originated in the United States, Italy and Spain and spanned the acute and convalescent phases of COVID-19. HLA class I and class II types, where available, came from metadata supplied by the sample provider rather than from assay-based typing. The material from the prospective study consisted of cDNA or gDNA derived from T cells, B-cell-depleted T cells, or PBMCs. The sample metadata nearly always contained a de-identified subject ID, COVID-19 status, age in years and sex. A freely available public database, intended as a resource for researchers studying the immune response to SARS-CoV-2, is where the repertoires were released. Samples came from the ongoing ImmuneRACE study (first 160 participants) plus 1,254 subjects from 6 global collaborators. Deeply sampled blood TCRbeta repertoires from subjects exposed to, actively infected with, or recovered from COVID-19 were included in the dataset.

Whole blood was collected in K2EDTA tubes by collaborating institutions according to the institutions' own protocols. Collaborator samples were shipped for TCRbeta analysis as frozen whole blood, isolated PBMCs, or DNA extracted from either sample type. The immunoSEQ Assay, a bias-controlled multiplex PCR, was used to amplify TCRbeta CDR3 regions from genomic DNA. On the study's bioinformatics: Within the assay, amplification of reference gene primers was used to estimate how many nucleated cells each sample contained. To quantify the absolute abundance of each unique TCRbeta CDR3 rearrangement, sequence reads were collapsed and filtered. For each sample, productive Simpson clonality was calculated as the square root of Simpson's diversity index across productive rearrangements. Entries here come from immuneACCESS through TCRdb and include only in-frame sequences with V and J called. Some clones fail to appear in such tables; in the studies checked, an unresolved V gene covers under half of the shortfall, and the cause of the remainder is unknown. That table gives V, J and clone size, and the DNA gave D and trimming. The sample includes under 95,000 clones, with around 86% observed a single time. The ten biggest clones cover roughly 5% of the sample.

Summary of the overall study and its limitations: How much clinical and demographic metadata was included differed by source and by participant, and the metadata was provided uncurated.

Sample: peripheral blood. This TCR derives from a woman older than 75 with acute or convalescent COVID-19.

The CDR3 protein sequence reads: CASSPQWTSSDTQYF. At the DNA level, the sequence is TGCGCCAGCAGCCCACAATGGACTAGTTCAGATACGCAGTATTTT. Here the chain combines TRBV5-1 and TRBJ2-3; 7 junctional bases match TRBD2. Relative to germline, V is missing 4 bases and J is missing 4 bases, with 9 bases of the junction outside any gene match. The CDR1 and CDR2 encoded by the germline V gene are SGHRS and YFSETQ. Reading from cysteine to phenylalanine, the CDR3 counts 15 amino acids. Only CDR3 DNA remains: 45 bases, in frame from the first base. The variable domain in full, with residues beyond the CDR3 obtained from the reference TRBV5-1 and TRBJ2-3 genes, is KAGVTQTPRYLIKTRGQQVTLSCSPISGHRSVSWYQQTPGQGLQFLFEYFSETQRNKGNFPGRFSGRQFSNSRSEMNVSTLELGDSALYLCASSPQWTSSDTQYFGPGTRLTVL.